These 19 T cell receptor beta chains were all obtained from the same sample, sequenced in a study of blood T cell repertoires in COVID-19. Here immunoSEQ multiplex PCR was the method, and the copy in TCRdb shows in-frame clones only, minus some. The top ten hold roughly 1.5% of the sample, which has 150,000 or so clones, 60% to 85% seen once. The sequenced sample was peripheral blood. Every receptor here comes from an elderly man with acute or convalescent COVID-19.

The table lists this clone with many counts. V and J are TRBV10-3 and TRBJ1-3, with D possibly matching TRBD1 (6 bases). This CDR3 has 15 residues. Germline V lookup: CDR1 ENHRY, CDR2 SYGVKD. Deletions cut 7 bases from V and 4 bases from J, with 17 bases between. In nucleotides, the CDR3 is TGTGCCATCAAGCCAGGGGCGCGTTGGGGAAACACCATATATTTT. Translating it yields CAIKPGARWGNTIYF.

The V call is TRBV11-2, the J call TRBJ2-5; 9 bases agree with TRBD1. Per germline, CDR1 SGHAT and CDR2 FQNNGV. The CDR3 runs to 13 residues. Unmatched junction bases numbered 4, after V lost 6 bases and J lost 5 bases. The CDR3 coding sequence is TGTGCCAGCAGGCCACAGGGGGCGGAGACCCAGTACTTC. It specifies CASRPQGAETQYF.

The CDR3 DNA reads as TGCAGCGGCCGGGACAGCAACTATGGCTACACCTTC. Its translation is CSGRDSNYGYTF. V usage is TRBV29-1 and J usage is TRBJ1-2; TRBD1 matches 7 bases. This CDR3 comprises 12 residues. The junction had 4 bases not matched to a gene; V was cut back by 7 bases and J by 2 bases. Germline V gene data show CDR1 as SQVTM and CDR2 as ANQGSEA.

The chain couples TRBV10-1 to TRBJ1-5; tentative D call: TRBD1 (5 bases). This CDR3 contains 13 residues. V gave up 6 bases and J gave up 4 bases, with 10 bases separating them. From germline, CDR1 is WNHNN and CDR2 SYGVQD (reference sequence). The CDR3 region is CASSGGGNQPQHF. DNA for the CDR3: TGCGCCAGCAGCGGCGGGGGAAATCAGCCCCAGCATTTT.

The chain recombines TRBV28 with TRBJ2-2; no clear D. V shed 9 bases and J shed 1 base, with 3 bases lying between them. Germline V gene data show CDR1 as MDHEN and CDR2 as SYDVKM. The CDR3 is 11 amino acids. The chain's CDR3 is CASQNTGELFF. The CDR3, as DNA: TGTGCCAGTCAGAACACCGGGGAGCTGTTTTTT.

The DNA of the CDR3 is TGTGCCAGCAGCGTCACAAGTCTTCCACCGTATGGCTACACCTTC. As protein: CASSVTSLPPYGYTF. This rearrangement joins TRBV9 to TRBJ1-2; no reliable D call. The germline V and J ends were trimmed by 2 bases and 5 bases, with 16 bases remaining between them. The CDR3 is 15 residues long. Germline-derived CDR1 and CDR2 are SGDLS and YYNGEE.

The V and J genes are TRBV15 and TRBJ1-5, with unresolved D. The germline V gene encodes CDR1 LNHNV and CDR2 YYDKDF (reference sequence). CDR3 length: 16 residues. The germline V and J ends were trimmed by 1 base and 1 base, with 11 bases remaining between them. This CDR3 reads CATSRGRERSNQPQHF. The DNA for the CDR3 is TGTGCCACCAGCAGAGGGAGGGAGAGGAGCAATCAGCCCCAGCATTTT.

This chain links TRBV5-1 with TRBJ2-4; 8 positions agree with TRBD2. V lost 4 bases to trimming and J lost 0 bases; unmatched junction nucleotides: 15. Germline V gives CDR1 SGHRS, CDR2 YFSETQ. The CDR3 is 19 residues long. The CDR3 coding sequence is TGCGCCAGCAGCCCTGGTCCCAGCGGGGGAAATCTAGCCAAAAACATTCAGTACTTC. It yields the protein CASSPGPSGGNLAKNIQYF. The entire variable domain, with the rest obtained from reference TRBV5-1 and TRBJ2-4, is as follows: KAGVTQTPRYLIKTRGQQVTLSCSPISGHRSVSWYQQTPGQGLQFLFEYFSETQRNKGNFPGRFSGRQFSNSRSEMNVSTLELGDSALYLCASSPGPSGGNLAKNIQYFGAGTRLSVL.

The CDR3 loop reads CASTSSGGRNEQFF. CDR3 coding DNA: TGTGCCAGCACCTCTAGCGGGGGCCGCAATGAGCAGTTCTTC. The J gene is TRBJ2-1, the V gene TRBV6-5; 10 bases line up with TRBD2. CDR1 is MNHEY, CDR2 SVGAGI, per germline. The CDR3 has 14 amino acids. V dropped 7 bases and J dropped 6; count of bases not matched to a gene: 6.

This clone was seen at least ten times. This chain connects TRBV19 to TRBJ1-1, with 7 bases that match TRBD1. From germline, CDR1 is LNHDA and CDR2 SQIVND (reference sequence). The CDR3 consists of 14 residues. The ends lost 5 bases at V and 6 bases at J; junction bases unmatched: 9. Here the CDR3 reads CASSLKGQPSEAFF. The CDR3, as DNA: TGTGCCAGTAGTTTGAAGGGACAGCCCTCTGAAGCTTTCTTT.

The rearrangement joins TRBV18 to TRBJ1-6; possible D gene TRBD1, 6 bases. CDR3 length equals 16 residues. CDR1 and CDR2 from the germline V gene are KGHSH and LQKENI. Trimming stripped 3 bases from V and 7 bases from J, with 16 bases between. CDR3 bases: TGTGCCAGCTCACCGACTATGGGCAGGGGAAATTCACCCCTCCACTTT. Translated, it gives CASSPTMGRGNSPLHF.

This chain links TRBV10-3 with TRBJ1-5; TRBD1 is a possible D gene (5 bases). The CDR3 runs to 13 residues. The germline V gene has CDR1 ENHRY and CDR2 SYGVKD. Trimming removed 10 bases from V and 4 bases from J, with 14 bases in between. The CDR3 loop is CATCMGLNQPQHF. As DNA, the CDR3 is TGTGCCACCTGCATGGGGCTAAATCAGCCCCAGCATTTT.

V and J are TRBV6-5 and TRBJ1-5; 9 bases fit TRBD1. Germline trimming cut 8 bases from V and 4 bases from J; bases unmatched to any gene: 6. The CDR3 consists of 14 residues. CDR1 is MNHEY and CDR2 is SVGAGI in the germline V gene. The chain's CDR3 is CASLRTGVNQPQHF. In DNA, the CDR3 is TGTGCCAGCCTTAGGACAGGGGTGAATCAGCCCCAGCATTTT.

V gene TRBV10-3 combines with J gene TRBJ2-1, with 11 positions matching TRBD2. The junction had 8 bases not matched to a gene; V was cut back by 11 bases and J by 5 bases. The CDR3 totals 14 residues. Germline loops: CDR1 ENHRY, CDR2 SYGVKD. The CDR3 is CAADSGGGNNEQFF. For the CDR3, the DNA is TGTGCCGCCGATAGCGGGGGGGGAAACAATGAGCAGTTCTTC.

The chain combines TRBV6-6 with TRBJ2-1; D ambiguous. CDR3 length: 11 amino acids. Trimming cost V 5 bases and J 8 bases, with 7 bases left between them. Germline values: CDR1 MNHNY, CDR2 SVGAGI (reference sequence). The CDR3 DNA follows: TGTGCCAGCAGTCCCCGGGATGAGCAGTTCTTC. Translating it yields CASSPRDEQFF.

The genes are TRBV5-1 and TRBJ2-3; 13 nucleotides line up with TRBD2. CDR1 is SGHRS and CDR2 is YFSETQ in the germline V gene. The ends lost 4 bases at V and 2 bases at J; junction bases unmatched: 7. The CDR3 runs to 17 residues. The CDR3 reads CASSAGTSGVPTDTQYF. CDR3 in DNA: TGCGCCAGCAGCGCCGGGACTAGCGGGGTTCCCACAGATACGCAGTATTTT.

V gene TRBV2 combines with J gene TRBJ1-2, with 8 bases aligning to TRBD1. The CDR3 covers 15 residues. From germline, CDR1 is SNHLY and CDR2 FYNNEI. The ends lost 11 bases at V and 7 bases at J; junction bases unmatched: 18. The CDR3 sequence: CAQTTNSGTGGGYTF. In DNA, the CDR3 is TGTGCCCAAACTACAAACTCGGGAACAGGGGGTGGCTACACCTTC. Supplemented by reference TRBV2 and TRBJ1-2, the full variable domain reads EPEVTQTPSHQVTQMGQEVILRCVPISNHLYFYWYRQILGQKVEFLVSFYNNEISEKSEIFDDQFSVERPDGSNFTLKIRSTKLEDSAMYFCAQTTNSGTGGGYTFGSGTRLTVV.

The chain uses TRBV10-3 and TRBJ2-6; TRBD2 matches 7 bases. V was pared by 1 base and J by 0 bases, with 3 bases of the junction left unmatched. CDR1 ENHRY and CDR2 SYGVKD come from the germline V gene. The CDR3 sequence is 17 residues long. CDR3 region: CAISEWGGTSGANVLTF. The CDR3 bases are TGTGCCATCAGTGAGTGGGGGGGGACCTCTGGGGCCAACGTCCTGACTTTC.

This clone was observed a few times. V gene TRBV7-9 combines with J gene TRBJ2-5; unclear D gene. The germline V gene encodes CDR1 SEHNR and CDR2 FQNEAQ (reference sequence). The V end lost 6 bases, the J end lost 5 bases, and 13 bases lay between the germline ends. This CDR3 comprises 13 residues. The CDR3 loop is CASSSEVWETQYF. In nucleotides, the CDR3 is TGTGCCAGCAGTTCTGAGGTTTGGGAGACCCAGTACTTC.